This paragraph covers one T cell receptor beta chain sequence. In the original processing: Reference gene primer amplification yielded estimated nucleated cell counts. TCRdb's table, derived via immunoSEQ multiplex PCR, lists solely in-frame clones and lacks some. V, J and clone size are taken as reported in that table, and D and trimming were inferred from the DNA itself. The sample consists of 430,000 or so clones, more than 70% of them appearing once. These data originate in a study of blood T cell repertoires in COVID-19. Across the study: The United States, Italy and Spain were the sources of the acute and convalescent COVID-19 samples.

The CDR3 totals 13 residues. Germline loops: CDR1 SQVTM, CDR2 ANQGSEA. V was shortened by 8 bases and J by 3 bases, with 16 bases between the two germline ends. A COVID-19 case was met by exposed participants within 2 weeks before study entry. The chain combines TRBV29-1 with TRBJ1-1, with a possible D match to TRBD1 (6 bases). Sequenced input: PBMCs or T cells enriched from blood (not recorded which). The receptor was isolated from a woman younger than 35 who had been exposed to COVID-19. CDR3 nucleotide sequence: TGCAGCATCAGACAACAGGGTTACACTGAAGCTTTCTTT. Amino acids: CSIRQQGYTEAFF.